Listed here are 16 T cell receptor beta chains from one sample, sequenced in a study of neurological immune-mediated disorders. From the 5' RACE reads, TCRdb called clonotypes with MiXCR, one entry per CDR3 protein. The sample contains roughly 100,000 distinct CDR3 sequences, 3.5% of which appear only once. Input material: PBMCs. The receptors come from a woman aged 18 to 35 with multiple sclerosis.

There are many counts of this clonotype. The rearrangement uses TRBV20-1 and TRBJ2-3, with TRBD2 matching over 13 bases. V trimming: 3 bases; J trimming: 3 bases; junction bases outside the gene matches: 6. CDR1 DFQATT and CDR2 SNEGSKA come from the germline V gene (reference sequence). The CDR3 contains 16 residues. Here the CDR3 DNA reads TGCAGTGCTAGTCATGGACTAGCGGGGGTAACAGATACGCAGTATTTT. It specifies CSASHGLAGVTDTQYF.

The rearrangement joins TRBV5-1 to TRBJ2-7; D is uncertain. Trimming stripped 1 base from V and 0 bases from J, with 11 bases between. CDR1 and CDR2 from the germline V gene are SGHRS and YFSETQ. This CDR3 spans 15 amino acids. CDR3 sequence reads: CASSLKPPSSYEQYF. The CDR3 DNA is TGCGCCAGCAGCTTGAAACCCCCAAGCTCCTACGAGCAGTACTTC.

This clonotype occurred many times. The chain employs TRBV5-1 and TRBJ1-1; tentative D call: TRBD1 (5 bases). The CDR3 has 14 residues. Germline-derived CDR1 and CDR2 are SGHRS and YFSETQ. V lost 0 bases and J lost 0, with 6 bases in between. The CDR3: CASSLEGLNTEAFF. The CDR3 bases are TGCGCCAGCAGCTTGGAGGGGTTGAACACTGAAGCTTTCTTT.

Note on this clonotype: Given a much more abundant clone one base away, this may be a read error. The CDR3 region is CASSFMGVNQLQHF. The CDR3 DNA sequence: TGTGCCAGCAGTTTTATGGGGGTCAATCAGCTCCAGCATTTT. The V call is TRBV27, the J call TRBJ1-5, with a tentative D call TRBD1 (5 bases). In germline, CDR1 is MNHEY, CDR2 SMNVEV (reference sequence). The CDR3 contains 14 residues.

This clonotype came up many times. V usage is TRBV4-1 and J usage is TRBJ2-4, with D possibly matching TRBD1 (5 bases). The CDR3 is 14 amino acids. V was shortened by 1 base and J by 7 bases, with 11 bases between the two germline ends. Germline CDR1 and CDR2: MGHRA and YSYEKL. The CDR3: CASSQGQGRNIQYF. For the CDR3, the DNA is TGCGCCAGCAGCCAAGGTCAGGGCAGGAACATTCAGTACTTC.

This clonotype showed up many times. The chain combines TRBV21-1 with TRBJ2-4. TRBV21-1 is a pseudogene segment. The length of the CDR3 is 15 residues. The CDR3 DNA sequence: TGTGCCAGCAGCAAAAGCCAGATAGCCAAAAACATTCAGTACTTC. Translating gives CASSKSQIAKNIQYF.

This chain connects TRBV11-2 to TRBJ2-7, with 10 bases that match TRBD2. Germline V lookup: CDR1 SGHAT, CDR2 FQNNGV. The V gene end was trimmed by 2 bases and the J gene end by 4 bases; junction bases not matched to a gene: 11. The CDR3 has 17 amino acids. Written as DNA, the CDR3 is TGTGCCAGCAGCTTATTCTTGTTCACTAGCGGGAAATACGAGCAGTACTTC. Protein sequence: CASSLFLFTSGKYEQYF.

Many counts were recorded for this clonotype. The CDR3 loop is CSVRTDGANTGELFF. CDR3 DNA sequence: TGCAGCGTACGGACAGACGGCGCGAACACCGGGGAGCTGTTTTTT. The gene calls are TRBV29-1 and TRBJ2-2; TRBD1 might be the D (6 bases). The germline gives CDR1 SQVTM, CDR2 ANQGSEA. The CDR3 contains 15 residues. V gave up 6 bases and J gave up 0 bases, with 14 bases separating them.

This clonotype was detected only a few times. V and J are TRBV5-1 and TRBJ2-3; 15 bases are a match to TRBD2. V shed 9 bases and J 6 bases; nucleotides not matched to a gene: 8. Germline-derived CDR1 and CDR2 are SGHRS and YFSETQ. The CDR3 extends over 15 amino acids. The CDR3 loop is CATRTSGGAADTQYF. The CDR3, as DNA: TGCGCCACCCGGACTAGCGGGGGGGCGGCGGATACGCAGTATTTT. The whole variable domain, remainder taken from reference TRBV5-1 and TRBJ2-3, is KAGVTQTPRYLIKTRGQQVTLSCSPISGHRSVSWYQQTPGQGLQFLFEYFSETQRNKGNFPGRFSGRQFSNSRSEMNVSTLELGDSALYLCATRTSGGAADTQYFGPGTRLTVL.

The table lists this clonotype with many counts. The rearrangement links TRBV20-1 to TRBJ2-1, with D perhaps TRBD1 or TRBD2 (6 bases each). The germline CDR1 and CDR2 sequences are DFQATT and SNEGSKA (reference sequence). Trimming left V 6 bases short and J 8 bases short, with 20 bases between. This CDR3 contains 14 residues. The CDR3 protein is CSAGDPGGFDEQFF. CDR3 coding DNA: TGCAGTGCAGGGGACCCCGGGGGCTTCGATGAGCAGTTCTTC.

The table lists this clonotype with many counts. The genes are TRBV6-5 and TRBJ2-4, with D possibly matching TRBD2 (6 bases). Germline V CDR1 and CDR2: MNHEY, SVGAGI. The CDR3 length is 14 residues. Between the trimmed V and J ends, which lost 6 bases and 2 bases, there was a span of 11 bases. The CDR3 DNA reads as TGTGCCAGCAGGGAGGGCGGGTCCAAAAACATTCAGTACTTC. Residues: CASREGGSKNIQYF.

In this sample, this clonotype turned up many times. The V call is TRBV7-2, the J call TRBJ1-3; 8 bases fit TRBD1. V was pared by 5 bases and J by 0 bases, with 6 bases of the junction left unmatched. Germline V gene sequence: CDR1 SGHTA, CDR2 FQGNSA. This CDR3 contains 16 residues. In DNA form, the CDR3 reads TGTGCCAGCAGCGGACAGGGATTAAGCTCTGGAAACACCATATATTTT. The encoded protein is CASSGQGLSSGNTIYF.

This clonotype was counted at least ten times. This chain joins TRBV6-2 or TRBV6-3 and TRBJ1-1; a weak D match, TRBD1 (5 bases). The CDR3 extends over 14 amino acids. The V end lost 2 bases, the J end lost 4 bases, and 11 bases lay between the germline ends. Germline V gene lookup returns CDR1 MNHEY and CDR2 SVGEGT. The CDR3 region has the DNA TGTGCCAGCAGTTACGGTATCGGGGCCACTGAAGCTTTCTTT. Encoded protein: CASSYGIGATEAFF.

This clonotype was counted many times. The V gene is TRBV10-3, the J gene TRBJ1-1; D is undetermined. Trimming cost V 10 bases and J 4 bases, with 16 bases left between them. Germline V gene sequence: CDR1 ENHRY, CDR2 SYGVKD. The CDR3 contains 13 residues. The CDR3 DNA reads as TGTGCCAGCGTTGGAGGCCCGGGCACTGAAGCTTTCTTT. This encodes CASVGGPGTEAFF.

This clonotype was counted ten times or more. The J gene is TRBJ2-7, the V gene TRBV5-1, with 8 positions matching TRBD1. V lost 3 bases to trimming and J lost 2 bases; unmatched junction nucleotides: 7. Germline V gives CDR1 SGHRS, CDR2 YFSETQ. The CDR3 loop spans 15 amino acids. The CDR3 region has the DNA TGCGCCAGCAGCTCAGGGACAGGAAATCCCTACGAGCAGTACTTC. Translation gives CASSSGTGNPYEQYF. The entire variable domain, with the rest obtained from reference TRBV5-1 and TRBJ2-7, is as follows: KAGVTQTPRYLIKTRGQQVTLSCSPISGHRSVSWYQQTPGQGLQFLFEYFSETQRNKGNFPGRFSGRQFSNSRSEMNVSTLELGDSALYLCASSSGTGNPYEQYFGPGTRLTVT.

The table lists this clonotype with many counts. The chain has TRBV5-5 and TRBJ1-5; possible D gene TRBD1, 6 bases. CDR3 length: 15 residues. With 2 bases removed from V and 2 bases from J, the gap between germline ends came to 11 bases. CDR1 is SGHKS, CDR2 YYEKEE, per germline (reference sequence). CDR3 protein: CASSFDGGGNQPQHF. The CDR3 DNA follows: TGTGCCAGCAGCTTTGACGGGGGCGGCAATCAGCCCCAGCATTTT.